The 29 T cell receptor beta chains below were found in one sample sequenced in a study of shared clonotypes between healthy human individuals (dated by TCRdb to the early 2020s). Library preparation employed the immunoSEQ multiplex PCR assay. TCRdb re-hosts the immuneACCESS table, in-frame sequences only. Its copies lack some clones; in the studies checked, an unresolved V gene accounts for under half of them, and the cause for the rest is not known. This sample has around 500,000 clones in its table, and roughly 85% of those were observed once. The ten largest clones capture about 12% of the sample. The material sequenced was PBMCs. All receptors derive from a middle-aged woman in good health. Some clones in this sample may be carry-over from other donors' samples.

This CDR3 reads CASSFGRGTNYGYTF. DNA for the CDR3: TGTGCCAGCAGCTTCGGTCGGGGTACTAACTATGGCTACACCTTC. This chain connects TRBV7-9 to TRBJ1-2; no clear D gene. Trimming left V 3 bases short and J 0 bases short, with 11 bases between. Germline CDR1 and CDR2: SEHNR and FQNEAQ (reference sequence). This CDR3 has 15 residues.

This clone has a count of ten or more. This same CDR3 is encoded by further DNA sequences in the sample. The V call is TRBV29-1, the J call TRBJ1-6, with D possibly being TRBD1 (5 bases). Germline CDR1 is SQVTM and CDR2 is ANQGSEA. CDR3 size: 13 residues. V lost 6 bases, J lost 8 bases, and 14 bases lay in between. For the CDR3, the DNA is TGCAGCGTCCTACCAAGGGACGATTCACCCCTCCACTTT. Its translation: CSVLPRDDSPLHF.

The V and J genes are TRBV7-2 and TRBJ2-7; tentatively, D is TRBD2 (7 bases). Trimming pared 5 bases from V and 2 bases from J, leaving 13 bases between. This CDR3 comprises 14 residues. Per the germline V gene, CDR1 is SGHTA and CDR2 is FQGNSA. CDR3 in DNA: TGTGCCAGCAGCCAGAAGGGGGGGCCCTACGAGCAGTACTTC. Its protein product is CASSQKGGPYEQYF.

The rearrangement joins TRBV11-2 to TRBJ2-1; D is uncertain. V was cut by 4 bases and J by 4 bases, with 8 bases left in between. Per germline, CDR1 SGHAT and CDR2 FQNNGV. The CDR3 totals 13 residues. CDR3 residues: CASSWALYNEQFF. The CDR3, as DNA: TGTGCCAGCAGCTGGGCCTTATACAATGAGCAGTTCTTC.

The V and J genes are TRBV6-5 and TRBJ2-4; D is uncertain. With 10 bases removed from V and 11 bases from J, the gap between germline ends came to 12 bases. The CDR3 spans 10 residues. From germline, CDR1 is MNHEY and CDR2 SVGAGI. The CDR3 DNA is TGTGCCACCGGGTGGTTGGTTCAGTACTTC. The encoded protein is CATGWLVQYF.

This chain connects TRBV4-2 to TRBJ2-1; D is perhaps TRBD1 or TRBD2 (5 bases each). CDR1 and CDR2 from the germline V gene are LGHNA and YNFKEQ. Trimming took 2 bases from V and 10 from J, leaving 18 bases between them. The CDR3 has 15 amino acids. This chain's CDR3 is CASSQQRAREYEQFF. CDR3 sequence (DNA): TGTGCCAGCAGCCAACAAAGGGCCAGGGAGTACGAGCAGTTCTTC.

With respect to this clone: It may be a read error: a sequence one base away is much more abundant. The V call is TRBV5-4, the J call TRBJ2-3; D remains ambiguous. V was clipped by 3 bases and J by 2 bases, with 1 base between them. CDR1 and CDR2 from the germline V gene are SGHNT and YYREEE (reference sequence). The CDR3 is 11 residues long. The CDR3 region has the DNA TGTGCCAGCAGCTCCACAGATACGCAGTATTTT. Its translation: CASSSTDTQYF.

The gene calls are TRBV10-3 and TRBJ1-3; TRBD1 aligns across 8 bases. The CDR3 contains 15 residues. Trimming removed 6 bases from V and 3 bases from J; junction bases left unmatched: 7. Germline CDR1 and CDR2: ENHRY and SYGVKD. For the CDR3, the DNA is TGTGCCATCAGCGCCGGACAGGGTTATGGAAACACCATATATTTT. Its protein product is CAISAGQGYGNTIYF.

As to this clone: No conserved phenylalanine or tryptophan is present at the end of the CDR3, so a read error is the likely explanation. The chain couples TRBV29-1 to TRBJ1-3; no definite D call. The germline gives CDR1 SQVTM, CDR2 ANQGSEA. The germline V and J ends were trimmed by 7 bases and 4 bases, with 14 bases remaining between them. CDR3 length equals 13 residues. CDR3 sequence (DNA): TGCAGCGGTTGTAGGGCAGACGGAAACACCATATATCTT. Translating gives CSGCRADGNTIYL.

CDR3 DNA: TGTGCCAGCTCCTGGGGGCCAGATACGCAGTATTTT. Amino acid sequence: CASSWGPDTQYF. The chain uses TRBV5-4 and TRBJ2-3; TRBD1 might be the D (6 bases). Per germline, CDR1 SGHNT and CDR2 YYREEE (reference sequence). This CDR3 region has 12 residues. Deletions cut 7 bases from V and 4 bases from J, with 10 bases between.

The sample holds a few counts of this clone. The chain employs TRBV15 and TRBJ2-3; D is unresolved. The V gene lost 0 bases and the J gene lost 2 bases, with 12 bases spanning the gap. This CDR3 is built from 16 residues. The V gene's germline CDR1 is LNHNV and CDR2 YYDKDF (reference sequence). CDR3 in DNA: TGTGCCACCAGCAGAGAAAGTGTTCAGTTCACAGATACGCAGTATTTT. Translation gives CATSRESVQFTDTQYF.

This chain links TRBV2 with TRBJ1-3; D remains ambiguous. The V gene lost 5 bases and the J gene lost 0 bases, with 5 bases spanning the gap. The CDR3 totals 13 residues. CDR1 and CDR2 (germline): SNHLY, FYNNEI. The CDR3 bases are TGTGCCAGCAGTTTTGCCTCTGGAAACACCATATATTTT. Its translation is CASSFASGNTIYF.

V gene TRBV7-8 combines with J gene TRBJ2-1; 9 positions match TRBD1. V shed 6 bases and J 9 bases; nucleotides not matched to a gene: 15. This CDR3 region has 16 residues. CDR1 and CDR2 (germline): SGHVS, FQNEAQ. CDR3 protein: CASSSPPGQGGPEQFF. CDR3 nucleotides: TGTGCCAGCAGTTCTCCCCCGGGACAGGGAGGTCCTGAGCAGTTCTTC.

The chain recombines TRBV4-2 with TRBJ1-5; no clear D. Trimming left V 0 bases short and J 3 bases short, with 9 bases between. CDR3 length: 15 residues. Germline CDR1 reads LGHNA; CDR2 reads YNFKEQ. CDR3 nucleotides: TGTGCCAGCAGCCAAGACAGTGGTTTCAATCAGCCCCAGCATTTT. Residues: CASSQDSGFNQPQHF.

This clone was detected only once. The gene calls are TRBV30 and TRBJ2-5, with 7 bases aligning to TRBD1. J lost 0 bases, V lost 4 bases, and 8 bases had no gene match. The germline V gene has CDR1 GTSNPN and CDR2 SVGIG (reference sequence). There are 15 residues in the CDR3. The CDR3 loop is CAWKKGAPYQETQYF. CDR3 nucleotides: TGTGCCTGGAAAAAGGGGGCCCCGTACCAAGAGACCCAGTACTTC.

This chain joins TRBV14 and TRBJ2-1, with 10 bases fitting TRBD2. Germline assignment: CDR1 SGHDN and CDR2 FVKESK. V was clipped by 4 bases and J by 8 bases; unmatched bases: 8. The CDR3 extends over 15 amino acids. The CDR3 DNA is TGTGCCAGCAGCCCACTCCTAGCGGGAGACTATGAGCAGTTCTTC. Protein sequence: CASSPLLAGDYEQFF.

The chain joins TRBV28 to TRBJ2-5; possible D gene TRBD2, 5 bases. Per the germline V gene, CDR1 is MDHEN and CDR2 is SYDVKM. The CDR3 spans 15 residues. Trimming pared 4 bases from V and 5 bases from J, leaving 17 bases between. The CDR3 spells CASSSRDSMFETQYF. The CDR3 DNA reads TGTGCCAGCAGTTCCCGGGATAGTATGTTTGAGACCCAGTACTTC.

This clone was picked up many times. J is TRBJ2-1 and V is TRBV14; 7 nucleotides match TRBD1. The CDR3 sequence is 16 residues long. Germline V gives CDR1 SGHDN, CDR2 FVKESK. V shed 4 bases, J shed 3 bases, and the junction held 9 bases outside the gene matches. The CDR3 sequence is CASSRDGTDFYNEQFF. The CDR3 region has the DNA TGTGCCAGCAGCCGAGACGGGACAGACTTCTACAATGAGCAGTTCTTC.

This chain uses TRBV10-3 with TRBJ1-5; 7 bases are shared with TRBD1. CDR1 is ENHRY and CDR2 is SYGVKD in the germline V gene. Trimming removed 3 bases from V and 3 bases from J; junction bases left unmatched: 5. The CDR3 extends over 15 amino acids. Here the CDR3 reads CAISETGTDNQPQHF. The DNA of the CDR3 is TGTGCCATCAGTGAAACCGGGACAGACAATCAGCCCCAGCATTTT.

A remark on this clone: At one end, the junction sequence differs from germline, possibly due to a read error. The V and J genes are TRBV5-6 and TRBJ2-3; no reliable D call. There are 14 residues in the CDR3. Germline CDR1 is SGHDT and CDR2 is YYEEEE. The CDR3 nucleotides read TGTGCCAGCAGTTTGGATATTAGCACAGATACGCAGTATTTT. This codes for CASSLDISTDTQYF.

The V gene is TRBV2, the J gene TRBJ1-3, with 8 bases aligning to TRBD1. V trimming: 0 bases; J trimming: 1 base; junction bases outside the gene matches: 5. This CDR3 spans 17 amino acids. Germline loops: CDR1 SNHLY, CDR2 FYNNEI. The CDR3 DNA sequence: TGTGCCAGCAGTGAAGCGAGGACAGGGTTTTCTGGAAACACCATATATTTT. Residues: CASSEARTGFSGNTIYF.

This clone showed up many times. The chain uses TRBV7-9 and TRBJ1-3; D is perhaps TRBD1 (6 bases). The CDR3 totals 16 residues. V lost 5 bases and J lost 0, with 14 bases in between. CDR1 and CDR2 from the germline V gene are SEHNR and FQNEAQ (reference sequence). CDR3 bases: TGTGCCAGCAGCCTAGACAGGATGAGCTCTGGAAACACCATATATTTT. It translates to CASSLDRMSSGNTIYF.

The genes are TRBV5-1 and TRBJ1-1; D is uncertain. V lost 0 bases and J 4 bases, leaving 10 bases between the germline ends. Germline V gene lookup returns CDR1 SGHRS and CDR2 YFSETQ. The CDR3 contains 14 residues. The CDR3 reads CASSLGPVSTEAFF. CDR3 DNA sequence: TGCGCCAGCAGCTTGGGGCCGGTGAGCACTGAAGCTTTCTTT. The full variable domain, in which reference TRBV5-1 and TRBJ1-1 provide the parts outside the CDR3, is KAGVTQTPRYLIKTRGQQVTLSCSPISGHRSVSWYQQTPGQGLQFLFEYFSETQRNKGNFPGRFSGRQFSNSRSEMNVSTLELGDSALYLCASSLGPVSTEAFFGQGTRLTVV.

The chain links TRBV28 to TRBJ1-4; the D gene is possibly TRBD1 (5 bases). CDR1 and CDR2 (germline): MDHEN, SYDVKM. The ends were cut back, 6 bases at V and 10 bases at J, with 15 bases in the middle. CDR3 length equals 13 residues. CDR3 nucleotide sequence: TGTGCCAGCAGCCCTGACAGAGTGGGAAAACTGTTTTTT. Translation gives CASSPDRVGKLFF.

The rearrangement links TRBV11-1 to TRBJ2-7; weak D call: TRBD2 (5 bases). V lost 3 bases, J lost 4 bases, and 13 bases lay in between. Germline CDR1 is SGHAT and CDR2 is FQDESV (reference sequence). CDR3 length: 14 amino acids. CDR3 sequence: CASSLELVRYEQYF. CDR3 in DNA: TGTGCCAGCAGCTTGGAACTAGTAAGGTACGAGCAGTACTTC.

Written as DNA, the CDR3 is TGCAGCGCGTACTGGGGACTTAATTACGAGCAGTACTTC. This gives the protein CSAYWGLNYEQYF. The V gene is TRBV29-1, the J gene TRBJ2-7, with a possible D match to TRBD2 (6 bases). The CDR3 covers 13 residues. Germline lookup yields CDR1 SQVTM and CDR2 ANQGSEA. V lost 7 bases, J lost 4 bases, and 17 bases lay in between.

This chain joins TRBV9 and TRBJ1-4; TRBD1 agrees at 8 bases. The germline gives CDR1 SGDLS, CDR2 YYNGEE. This CDR3 comprises 15 residues. Losses at the gene ends were 3 bases for V and 6 bases for J; bases not matched to a gene: 7. CDR3 in amino acids: CASSAPGTGDEKLFF. The CDR3 DNA reads TGTGCCAGCAGCGCCCCCGGGACAGGTGATGAAAAACTGTTTTTT.

This clone was detected a few times. The V and J genes are TRBV5-4 and TRBJ2-2, with 7 bases aligning to TRBD2. The CDR3 consists of 15 residues. V was pared by 4 bases and J by 8 bases, with 11 bases of the junction left unmatched. From germline, CDR1 is SGHNT and CDR2 YYREEE (reference sequence). The CDR3 region is CASSPSGRSAGELFF. The CDR3 DNA follows: TGTGCCAGCAGCCCTAGCGGCCGCTCGGCTGGGGAGCTGTTTTTT.

The chain links TRBV7-2 to TRBJ2-5, with 7 bases lining up with TRBD1. The V gene end was trimmed by 5 bases and the J gene end by 0 bases; junction bases not matched to a gene: 6. Germline loops: CDR1 SGHTA, CDR2 FQGNSA. This CDR3 is built from 15 residues. CDR3: CASSVGTAYQETQYF. CDR3 nucleotides: TGTGCCAGCAGCGTTGGGACAGCTTACCAAGAGACCCAGTACTTC. Variable domain in full (rest from reference TRBV7-2 and TRBJ2-5): GAGVSQSPSNKVTEKGKDVELRCDPISGHTALYWYRQSLGQGLEFLIYFQGNSAPDKSGLPSDRFSAERTGGSVSTLTIQRTQQEDSAVYLCASSVGTAYQETQYFGPGTRLLVL.